The 23 T cell receptor beta chains in this list originate from one sample, sequenced in a study of cytomegalovirus exposure and HLA in healthy donors. The PCR contained 60 Vbeta and 13 Jbeta primers. TCRdb's copy holds only in-frame clones and misses some; the assay was immunoSEQ multiplex PCR. This sample has about 77,000 clones, with roughly 78% found just once. Sequences were obtained from PBMCs. The source is a man aged 40-49 years in good health and CMV-seronegative.

Judged by abundance, this clone is medium-sized. The rearrangement uses TRBV29-1 and TRBJ2-1; the D is unclear. V lost 4 bases and J lost 3, with 16 bases in between. Germline loops: CDR1 SQVTM, CDR2 ANQGSEA. The length of the CDR3 is 15 residues. The CDR3 nucleotides are TGCAGCGTTGTCCCCTCTGACGACATCTACAATGAGCAGTTCTTC. It yields the protein CSVVPSDDIYNEQFF.

CDR3 loop: CASSQEMGPLGYTF. The CDR3 region has the DNA TGCGCCAGCAGCCAAGAGATGGGGCCTCTTGGCTACACCTTC. The J gene is TRBJ1-2, the V gene TRBV4-3; perhaps TRBD1 as D (5 bases). V was clipped by 0 bases and J by 7 bases, with 12 bases between them. The germline V gene encodes CDR1 LGHNA and CDR2 YSLEER. CDR3 length: 14 residues.

This clone was recorded only once. The chain employs TRBV6-6 and TRBJ1-2; D uncertain. Germline V gene data show CDR1 as MNHNY and CDR2 as SVGAGI (reference sequence). This CDR3 has 13 amino acids. The ends were cut back, 4 bases at V and 5 bases at J, with 11 bases in the middle. This CDR3 is CASSSPPFYGYTF. The CDR3 region has the DNA TGTGCCAGCAGTTCCCCCCCCTTTTATGGCTACACCTTC.

DNA for the CDR3: TGCGCCAGCAGTGAGTCGGCGGGGACCCCCTACGAGCAGTACTTC. Protein sequence: CASSESAGTPYEQYF. This rearrangement joins TRBV10-2 to TRBJ2-5; TRBD2 is a possible D gene (6 bases). The assigned J gene may be wrong: the sequence end matches TRBJ2-7 better. Germline V lookup: CDR1 WSHSY, CDR2 SAAADI. The CDR3 is 15 residues long.

V gene TRBV6-1 combines with J gene TRBJ2-3; 8 bases are shared with TRBD2. CDR1 MNHNS and CDR2 SASEGT come from the germline V gene. The CDR3 is 13 amino acids. V was clipped by 3 bases and J by 10 bases; unmatched bases: 6. CDR3 in amino acids: CASSDGLARPQYF. CDR3 sequence (DNA): TGTGCCAGCAGTGATGGACTAGCCAGACCGCAGTATTTT.

This clone was recorded once. The chain uses TRBV6-1 and TRBJ2-2; 9 bases match TRBD2. Germline V gene lookup returns CDR1 MNHNS and CDR2 SASEGT. J lost 3 bases, V lost 3 bases, and 8 bases had no gene match. This CDR3 spans 17 amino acids. The CDR3 nucleotides read TGTGCCAGCAGTGAGTATTCAGCGGGAGGCTACACCGGGGAGCTGTTTTTT. Its protein is CASSEYSAGGYTGELFF.

V gene TRBV7-8 combines with J gene TRBJ2-1; 13 bases fit TRBD2. The CDR3 is made up of 17 amino acids. Germline CDR1 and CDR2: SGHVS and FQNEAQ. V was clipped by 2 bases and J by 8 bases; unmatched bases: 9. The CDR3 DNA follows: TGTGCCAGCAGCTTATGGACTAGCGGGAGCGGTGGAGATGAGCAGTTCTTC. This encodes CASSLWTSGSGGDEQFF.

V and J are TRBV9 and TRBJ2-7; 8 nucleotides agree with TRBD1. Looked up from germline, CDR1 is SGDLS and CDR2 is YYNGEE. With V trimmed by 4 bases and J by 6 bases, 9 bases remained unmatched. The CDR3 is 14 amino acids. Here the CDR3 reads CASSSRQGISEQYF. CDR3 bases: TGTGCCAGCAGCTCTCGACAGGGGATAAGCGAGCAGTACTTC.

This sequence joins TRBV30 and TRBJ2-1; perhaps TRBD2 as D (5 bases). Germline V lookup: CDR1 GTSNPN, CDR2 SVGIG (reference sequence). The CDR3 sequence is 13 residues long. V lost 5 bases, J lost 9 bases, and 17 bases lay in between. This CDR3 reads CAWSLSPAGEQFF. In DNA form, the CDR3 reads TGTGCCTGGTCCCTCAGTCCGGCGGGTGAGCAGTTCTTC.

The rearrangement links TRBV15 to TRBJ2-7; 7 bases are shared with TRBD1. CDR3 length equals 15 residues. Germline V CDR1 and CDR2: LNHNV, YYDKDF (reference sequence). V lost 0 bases, J lost 0 bases, and 2 bases stayed unmatched. The CDR3, as DNA: TGTGCCACCAGCAGAGAACGGGACAGCTCCTACGAGCAGTACTTC. Its translation is CATSRERDSSYEQYF.

V usage is TRBV19 and J usage is TRBJ1-1, with D possibly matching TRBD1 (5 bases). The length of the CDR3 is 14 residues. V lost 3 bases and J 7 bases, leaving 15 bases between the germline ends. Per the germline V gene, CDR1 is LNHDA and CDR2 is SQIVND (reference sequence). CDR3 sequence (DNA): TGTGCCAGTAGTATGGGAGGGAGACAGCGTGAAGCTTTCTTT. This gives the protein CASSMGGRQREAFF.

CDR3 residues: CSVGTPYEQYF. The CDR3 nucleotides read TGCAGCGTCGGGACACCCTACGAGCAGTACTTC. The rearrangement links TRBV29-1 to TRBJ2-5, with TRBD1 as a possible D gene (6 bases). The J call could be wrong; TRBJ2-7 is a better fit for the DNA end. Germline loops: CDR1 SQVTM, CDR2 ANQGSEA. The CDR3 has 11 amino acids.

This clone came up a few times. This chain uses TRBV5-1 with TRBJ2-2, with 9 bases that match TRBD2. The CDR3 is 16 residues long. The trim removed 5 bases at V and 2 bases at J, leaving 7 bases unmatched. Germline V gene sequence: CDR1 SGHRS, CDR2 YFSETQ. The CDR3 region is CASRVSGSVNTGELFF. DNA for the CDR3: TGCGCCAGCAGAGTTAGCGGGAGTGTAAACACCGGGGAGCTGTTTTTT.

The genes are TRBV7-9 and TRBJ2-7; D may be TRBD1 (5 bases). This CDR3 has 13 residues. Germline V gene lookup returns CDR1 SEHNR and CDR2 FQNEAQ (reference sequence). V was shortened by 2 bases and J by 4 bases, with 9 bases between the two germline ends. The CDR3, as DNA: TGTGCCAGCAGCTTACTCCCAGGGTACGAGCAGTACTTC. This sequence encodes CASSLLPGYEQYF. The full variable domain, rest sourced from reference TRBV7-9 and TRBJ2-7, is DTGVSQNPRHKITKRGQNVTFRCDPISEHNRLYWYRQTLGQGPEFLTYFQNEAQLEKSRLLSDRFSAERPKGSFSTLEIQRTEQGDSAMYLCASSLLPGYEQYFGPGTRLTVT.

This chain links TRBV6-1 with TRBJ1-2; 9 bases align to TRBD1. With V trimmed by 4 bases and J by 3 bases, 3 bases remained unmatched. The CDR3 is 14 amino acids. Per germline, CDR1 MNHNS and CDR2 SASEGT. DNA for the CDR3: TGTGCCAGCAGTGTTGACAGGGGGGACTATGGCTACACCTTC. The encoded protein is CASSVDRGDYGYTF.

The chain is built from TRBV27 and TRBJ2-7; D not resolved. V was pared by 5 bases and J by 0 bases, with 14 bases between. The germline V gene encodes CDR1 MNHEY and CDR2 SMNVEV (reference sequence). This CDR3 has 15 amino acids. The CDR3 region is CASSIAYSSSYEQYF. Here the CDR3 DNA reads TGTGCCAGCAGTATAGCCTATTCGAGCTCCTACGAGCAGTACTTC.

This clone was detected once. The chain combines TRBV28 with TRBJ2-7, with a weak D call TRBD1 (5 bases). In germline, CDR1 is MDHEN, CDR2 SYDVKM. This CDR3 is built from 14 residues. Deletions cut 6 bases from V and 1 base from J, with 13 bases between. CDR3 sequence reads: CASSQAGLSYEQYF. The CDR3, as DNA: TGTGCCAGCAGCCAGGCAGGGCTATCCTACGAGCAGTACTTC.

This chain uses TRBV5-6 with TRBJ2-1; TRBD1 might be the D (6 bases). V dropped 9 bases and J dropped 8 bases, with 24 bases sitting between them. Germline lookup yields CDR1 SGHDT and CDR2 YYEEEE. This CDR3 contains 15 residues. The DNA for the CDR3 is TGTGCCACAAGTAAGCTGGGGGCGATGCTCGATGAGCAGTTCTTC. This translates into CATSKLGAMLDEQFF.

This clone turned up a few times. The rearrangement joins TRBV18 to TRBJ1-1; the D gene is possibly TRBD1 (6 bases). This CDR3 comprises 16 residues. The germline V gene has CDR1 KGHSH and CDR2 LQKENI. The ends were cut back, 3 bases at V and 3 bases at J, with 17 bases in the middle. CDR3 DNA sequence: TGTGCCAGCTCACCCACACGGGGGGCGATCGACACTGAAGCTTTCTTT. Translating gives CASSPTRGAIDTEAFF. Full variable domain (rest looked up from reference TRBV18 and TRBJ1-1): NAGVMQNPRHLVRRRGQEARLRCSPMKGHSHVYWYRQLPEEGLKFMVYLQKENIIDESGMPKERFSAEFPKEGPSILRIQQVVRGDSAAYFCASSPTRGAIDTEAFFGQGTRLTVV.

V gene TRBV5-1 combines with J gene TRBJ1-4, with D possibly TRBD1 on 6 matching bases. The CDR3 consists of 14 residues. Germline V gene sequence: CDR1 SGHRS, CDR2 YFSETQ. Trimming took 4 bases from V and 4 from J, leaving 11 bases between them. The CDR3 DNA reads as TGCGCCAGCAGCCAGGACAGACTTAATGAAAAACTGTTTTTT. Residues: CASSQDRLNEKLFF.

This chain connects TRBV11-1 to TRBJ2-7; 8 bases map to TRBD1. J was trimmed by 4 bases and V by 4 bases; bases with no gene match: 15. This CDR3 contains 17 residues. The germline CDR1 and CDR2 sequences are SGHAT and FQDESV (reference sequence). CDR3 in DNA: TGTGCCAGCAGCTCGAGACCAACCGGGACAGGAGAGTACGAGCAGTACTTC. Translating it yields CASSSRPTGTGEYEQYF.

The chain joins TRBV28 to TRBJ1-1; TRBD1 matches 8 bases. The trim removed 0 bases at V and 7 bases at J, leaving 7 bases unmatched. The germline V gene has CDR1 MDHEN and CDR2 SYDVKM. This CDR3 contains 15 residues. The CDR3 nucleotides read TGTGCCAGCAGTTTATGGGTGACAGGGGTGGGTGAAGCTTTCTTT. Translation: CASSLWVTGVGEAFF.

This clone occurred once. The chain uses TRBV5-6 and TRBJ2-1; possible D gene TRBD2, 5 bases. CDR1 is SGHDT and CDR2 is YYEEEE in the germline V gene. The CDR3 consists of 19 residues. The V end was cut by 7 bases, the J end by 2 bases, with 28 bases between. In DNA, the CDR3 is TGTGCCAGCGGCCCCCCCGGAGCGGCCTACAGAGCCACCTACAATGAGCAGTTCTTC. The encoded protein is CASGPPGAAYRATYNEQFF.